The clone carrying this TCR beta chain was counted a single time. The identical CDR3 is also encoded by other nucleotide sequences in the sample. The assay was immunoSEQ multiplex PCR, and TCRdb's table has in-frame clones only and misses some. Counted here are some 650,000 clones, approximately 97% occurring once; the ten biggest clones make up 0.045% to 0.06%. The V and J ends lost 3 bases and 0 bases, in that order; junction bases with no gene match: 1. The V gene's germline CDR1 is SEHNR and CDR2 FQNEAQ (reference sequence). The CDR3 covers 15 residues. The sample comes from a study of shared clonotypes between healthy human individuals.

The TCR was taken from a woman younger than 45 in good health. The sample consisted of naive CD4+ T cells sorted from blood. Stated subset: CD45RA+ positively selected. The chain uses TRBV7-9 and TRBJ2-3; 9 bases agree with TRBD2. CDR3 region: CASSLTSGSTDTQYF. The CDR3 bases are TGTGCCAGCAGCTTGACTAGCGGTAGCACAGATACGCAGTATTTT.